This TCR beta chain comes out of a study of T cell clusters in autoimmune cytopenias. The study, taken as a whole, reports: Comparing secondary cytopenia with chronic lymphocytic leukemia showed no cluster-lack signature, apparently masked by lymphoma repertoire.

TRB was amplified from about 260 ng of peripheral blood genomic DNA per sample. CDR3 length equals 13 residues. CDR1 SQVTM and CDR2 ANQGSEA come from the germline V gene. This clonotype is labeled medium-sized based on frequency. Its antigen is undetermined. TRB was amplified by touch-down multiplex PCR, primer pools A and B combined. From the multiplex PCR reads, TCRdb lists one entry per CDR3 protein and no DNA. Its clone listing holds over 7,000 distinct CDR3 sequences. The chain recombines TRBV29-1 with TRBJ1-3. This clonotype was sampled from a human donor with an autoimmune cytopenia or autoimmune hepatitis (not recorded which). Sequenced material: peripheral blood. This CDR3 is CSVVGESGNTIYF. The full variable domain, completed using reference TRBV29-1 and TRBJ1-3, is SAVISQKPSRDICQRGTSLTIQCQVDSQVTMMFWYRQQPGQSLTLIATANQGSEATYESGFVIDKFPISRPNLTFSTLTVSNMSPEDSSIYLCSVVGESGNTIYFGEGSWLTVV.